This T cell receptor beta chain comes out of a study of T cell responses to AZD1222 COVID-19 vaccine. Study-level findings and limits: There were vaccine-associated CD4 TCRs across spike, dominant at 160-218 and 743-854. Sampled repertoires all dated from after the peak T cell response. Two AZD1222 doses significantly raised spike-specific TCR breadth and depth over controls. Only a handful of AZD1222 recipients, roughly six in all, had baseline seropositivity.

This clone was detected only a few times. What it binds is not known. The CDR3 sequence is 15 residues long. CDR1 SGHTA and CDR2 FQGNSA come from the germline V gene. V was shortened by 1 base and J by 4 bases, with 13 bases between the two germline ends. Profiled with immunoSEQ multiplex PCR; TCRdb holds only in-frame clones, not every one. This sample has about 84,000 clones; 70% to 90% occur once, and the top ten carry about 6%. The material sequenced was peripheral blood, taken 28 days after the second AZD1222 dose. V is TRBV7-2 and J is TRBJ1-2, with a possible D match to TRBD1 (5 bases). This TCR came from an adult who received the AZD1222 COVID-19 vaccine. The CDR3 coding sequence is TGTGCCAGCAGCTTAGGGGGGGGGAGCTCCTATGGCTACACCTTC. Its protein product is CASSLGGGSSYGYTF. Supplemented by reference TRBV7-2 and TRBJ1-2, the full variable domain reads GAGVSQSPSNKVTEKGKDVELRCDPISGHTALYWYRQSLGQGLEFLIYFQGNSAPDKSGLPSDRFSAERTGGSVSTLTIQRTQQEDSAVYLCASSLGGGSSYGYTFGSGTRLTVV.